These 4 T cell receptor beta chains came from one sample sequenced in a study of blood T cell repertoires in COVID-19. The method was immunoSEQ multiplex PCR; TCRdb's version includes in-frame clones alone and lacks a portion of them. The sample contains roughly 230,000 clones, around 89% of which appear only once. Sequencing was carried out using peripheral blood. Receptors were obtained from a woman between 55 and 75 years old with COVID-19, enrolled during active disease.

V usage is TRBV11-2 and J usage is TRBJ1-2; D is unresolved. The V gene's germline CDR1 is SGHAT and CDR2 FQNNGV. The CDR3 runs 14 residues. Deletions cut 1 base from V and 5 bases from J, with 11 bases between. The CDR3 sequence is CASSLVKQFYGYTF. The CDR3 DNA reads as TGTGCCAGCAGCTTAGTTAAACAATTTTATGGCTACACCTTC.

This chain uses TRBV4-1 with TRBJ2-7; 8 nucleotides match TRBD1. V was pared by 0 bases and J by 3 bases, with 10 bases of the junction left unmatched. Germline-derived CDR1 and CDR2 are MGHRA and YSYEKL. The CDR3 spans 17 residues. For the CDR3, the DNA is TGCGCCAGCAGCCAAGATCAAGGTGTCGGACAGGGCTACGAGCAGTACTTC. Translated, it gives CASSQDQGVGQGYEQYF.

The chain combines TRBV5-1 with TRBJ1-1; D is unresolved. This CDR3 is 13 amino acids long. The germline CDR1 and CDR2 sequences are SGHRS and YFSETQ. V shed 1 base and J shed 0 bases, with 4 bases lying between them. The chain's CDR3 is CASSLRVNTEAFF. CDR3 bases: TGCGCCAGCAGCTTGCGGGTGAACACTGAAGCTTTCTTT.

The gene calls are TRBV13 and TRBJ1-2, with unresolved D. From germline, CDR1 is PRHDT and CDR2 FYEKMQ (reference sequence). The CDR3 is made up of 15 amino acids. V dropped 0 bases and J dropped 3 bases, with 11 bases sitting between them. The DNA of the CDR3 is TGTGCCAGCAGCTTAGGTGCGGGAGCCCACTATGGCTACACCTTC. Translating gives CASSLGAGAHYGYTF. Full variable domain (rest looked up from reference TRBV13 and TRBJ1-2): AAGVIQSPRHLIKEKRETATLKCYPIPRHDTVYWYQQGPGQDPQFLISFYEKMQSDKGSIPDRFSAQQFSDYHSELNMSSLELGDSALYFCASSLGAGAHYGYTFGSGTRLTVV.